This TCR beta chain was retrieved from a study of beta chain features in type 1 diabetes. This clone was recorded a few times. Germline-derived CDR1 and CDR2 are LGHNA and YSLEER. With V trimmed by 3 bases and J by 8 bases, 3 bases remained unmatched. The CDR3 is 14 amino acids. Expressed TCRB transcripts were sequenced because the entire RNA isolate underwent reverse transcription. Sequencing was performed with immunoSEQ multiplex PCR; in TCRdb, only in-frame clones are kept and a portion is missing. The profile shows fewer than 550,000 clones, about an eighth of them singletons. This clonotype was sampled from a woman between 18 and 29 years old in good health. This chain uses TRBV4-3 with TRBJ2-1, with 11 nucleotides matching TRBD1. Sequencing was done on a sample of naive CD4+ T cells from blood. The CDR3 DNA follows: TGCGCCAGCAGCCAGGACAGGGGGCTTTATGAGCAGTTCTTC. Translated, it gives CASSQDRGLYEQFF.